Each of the 18 T cell receptor beta chains below was sequenced from the same sample in a study of blood T cell repertoires in COVID-19. Measured with immunoSEQ multiplex PCR; TCRdb has only the in-frame clones, and not every one. In the table there are 400,000 or so clones, 75% to 90% of which are singletons. Source material: PBMCs or T cells enriched from blood (not recorded which). All receptors derive from a young man who had recovered from COVID-19.

V usage is TRBV6-5 and J usage is TRBJ2-7, with TRBD2 identical over 11 bases. V shed 0 bases, J shed 4 bases, and the junction held 5 bases outside the gene matches. The CDR3 length is 16 residues. The germline V gene encodes CDR1 MNHEY and CDR2 SVGAGI. The CDR3 region has the DNA TGTGCCAGCAGTTACTCTGGTCTAGCGGGAGGTTACGAGCAGTACTTC. Residues: CASSYSGLAGGYEQYF.

J is TRBJ2-7 and V is TRBV15; D remains unclear. Trimming removed 1 base at V and 4 bases at J, with 5 bases between. The CDR3 sequence is 12 residues long. CDR1 is LNHNV, CDR2 YYDKDF, per germline (reference sequence). In DNA, the CDR3 is TGTGCCACCAGCAGAGCTAGTTACGAGCAGTACTTC. It codes for CATSRASYEQYF.

The chain is built from TRBV27 and TRBJ1-1; 8 bases line up with TRBD1. Germline CDR1 is MNHEY and CDR2 is SMNVEV (reference sequence). Germline trimming cut 5 bases from V and 8 bases from J; bases unmatched to any gene: 7. The CDR3 covers 13 residues. The CDR3 DNA reads as TGTGCCAGCAGTCCGGGACAGGCGGGAGAAGCTTTCTTT. Its translation is CASSPGQAGEAFF.

This clone was detected once. V usage is TRBV6-6 and J usage is TRBJ1-1; tentatively, D is TRBD1 (6 bases). V shed 4 bases and J shed 3 bases, with 15 bases lying between them. The CDR3 is 15 residues long. Per the germline V gene, CDR1 is MNHNY and CDR2 is SVGAGI (reference sequence). The CDR3 protein is CASSLEQGGDTEAFF. As DNA, the CDR3 is TGTGCCAGCAGTTTGGAACAGGGAGGGGACACTGAAGCTTTCTTT.

The J gene is TRBJ2-7, the V gene TRBV11-2, with 11 bases lining up with TRBD1. Germline CDR1 and CDR2: SGHAT and FQNNGV. Trimming cost V 5 bases and J 3 bases; bases outside gene matches: 6. This CDR3 has 15 amino acids. The DNA for the CDR3 is TGTGCCAGCAGCGTCACCGGGACAGGGGGCTACGAGCAGTACTTC. Translation gives CASSVTGTGGYEQYF.

V is TRBV28 and J is TRBJ1-6, with 9 bases identical to TRBD1. The trim removed 5 bases at V and 10 bases at J, leaving 9 bases unmatched. CDR3 length: 15 amino acids. Germline V lookup: CDR1 MDHEN, CDR2 SYDVKM. CDR3 residues: CASSTTGTGISPLHF. CDR3 coding DNA: TGTGCCAGCAGTACCACCGGGACAGGGATCTCACCCCTCCACTTT.

The gene calls are TRBV24-1 and TRBJ2-5; tentative D call: TRBD1 (5 bases). The length of the CDR3 is 12 residues. Germline values: CDR1 KGHDR, CDR2 SFDVKD. V was shortened by 4 bases and J by 5 bases, with 7 bases between the two germline ends. CDR3: CATSDRDETQYF. The CDR3 nucleotides are TGTGCCACCAGTGACAGGGATGAGACCCAGTACTTC.

The sample holds one count of this clone. The rearrangement uses TRBV27 and TRBJ2-2, with 10 bases fitting TRBD2. With V trimmed by 7 bases and J by 2 bases, 13 bases remained unmatched. The length of the CDR3 is 18 residues. Germline V CDR1 and CDR2: MNHEY, SMNVEV (reference sequence). The CDR3 nucleotides read TGTGCCAGCACCTTGGGGGCTCTAGCGGGAGAAAACACCGGGGAGCTGTTTTTT. It encodes CASTLGALAGENTGELFF.

This clone was seen once. The chain joins TRBV7-8 to TRBJ2-4; the D gene is possibly TRBD1 (5 bases). The CDR3 sequence is 15 residues long. Germline V lookup: CDR1 SGHVS, CDR2 FQNEAQ. The V end lost 4 bases, the J end lost 0 bases, and 10 bases lay between the germline ends. The CDR3 sequence: CASSSSGLAKNIQYF. The CDR3 DNA sequence: TGTGCCAGCAGCTCCTCAGGGCTAGCCAAAAACATTCAGTACTTC.

This clone was recorded once. This sequence joins TRBV6-2 or TRBV6-3 and TRBJ2-7; maybe TRBD1 (5 bases). CDR3 length: 14 residues. CDR1 is MNHEY and CDR2 is SVGEGT in the germline V gene. Trimming shortened V by 2 bases and J by 5 bases, and 13 bases separated the two germline ends. CDR3 sequence reads: CASSYSGAVHEQYF. Here the CDR3 DNA reads TGTGCCAGCAGTTACAGTGGGGCTGTTCACGAGCAGTACTTC.

The V and J genes are TRBV9 and TRBJ2-1; tentative D call: TRBD1 (6 bases). The V end was cut by 4 bases, the J end by 0 bases, with 20 bases between. The CDR3 is 18 residues long. The germline CDR1 and CDR2 sequences are SGDLS and YYNGEE. This chain's CDR3 is CASSPRGWGISSYNEQFF. CDR3 in DNA: TGTGCCAGCAGCCCGAGGGGGTGGGGGATTAGCTCCTACAATGAGCAGTTCTTC.

The V gene is TRBV5-1, the J gene TRBJ2-1; possible D gene TRBD2, 6 bases. This CDR3 has 16 residues. Deletions cut 6 bases from V and 3 bases from J, with 19 bases between. From germline, CDR1 is SGHRS and CDR2 YFSETQ. CDR3 sequence (DNA): TGCGCCAGCACCTGGTACCGGACTACGCTCTACAATGAGCAGTTCTTC. It encodes CASTWYRTTLYNEQFF.

This rearrangement joins TRBV29-1 to TRBJ1-1; 7 nucleotides agree with TRBD1. CDR1 SQVTM and CDR2 ANQGSEA come from the germline V gene. The V segment lost 7 bases and the J segment 6 bases; nucleotides outside the gene matches: 8. The CDR3 totals 12 residues. The CDR3 coding sequence is TGCAGCGGAAGACAGGGAGGTGCTGAAGCTTTCTTT. It codes for CSGRQGGAEAFF.

This chain uses TRBV28 with TRBJ1-5, with TRBD1 matching 9 bases. V was pared by 3 bases and J by 6 bases, with 3 bases of the junction left unmatched. This CDR3 comprises 14 residues. Germline assignment: CDR1 MDHEN and CDR2 SYDVKM. CDR3 bases: TGTGCCAGCAGTTTCGGGACAGGGATTCAGCCCCAGCATTTT. Its protein is CASSFGTGIQPQHF.

The chain recombines TRBV5-1 with TRBJ2-2; 11 bases are shared with TRBD2. V shed 0 bases and J 4 bases; nucleotides not matched to a gene: 14. Germline assignment: CDR1 SGHRS and CDR2 YFSETQ. This CDR3 spans 20 amino acids. The CDR3 DNA reads TGCGCCAGCAGCTTGGAGACGGACCGGGGACTAGCGGACCTCACCGGGGAGCTGTTTTTT. Translating it yields CASSLETDRGLADLTGELFF. The variable domain in full, completed from reference TRBV5-1 and TRBJ2-2, reads KAGVTQTPRYLIKTRGQQVTLSCSPISGHRSVSWYQQTPGQGLQFLFEYFSETQRNKGNFPGRFSGRQFSNSRSEMNVSTLELGDSALYLCASSLETDRGLADLTGELFFGEGSRLTVL.

The V call is TRBV7-6, the J call TRBJ2-5, with D tentatively TRBD1 (6 bases). V lost 5 bases and J 4 bases, leaving 11 bases between the germline ends. Looked up from germline, CDR1 is SGHVS and CDR2 is FNYEAQ. The CDR3 is made up of 13 amino acids. The CDR3 nucleotides read TGTGCCAGCAGCGTCGGGGACACAGAGACCCAGTACTTC. Translating gives CASSVGDTETQYF.

J is TRBJ2-7 and V is TRBV12-5, with TRBD2 identical over 15 bases. Losses at the gene ends were 6 bases for V and 4 bases for J; bases not matched to a gene: 7. The germline gives CDR1 LGHNT, CDR2 FRNRAP. The CDR3 extends over 16 amino acids. The CDR3 sequence is CASGSTGTSGRYEQYF. The CDR3 DNA follows: TGTGCTAGTGGCAGCACCGGGACTAGCGGGAGGTACGAGCAGTACTTC.

This sequence joins TRBV9 and TRBJ1-2; D remains unclear. Trimming took 4 bases from V and 2 from J, leaving 9 bases between them. The CDR3 is 13 residues long. Germline V gene sequence: CDR1 SGDLS, CDR2 YYNGEE. The CDR3, as DNA: TGTGCCAGCAGCCCCAGTACCAACTATGGCTACACCTTC. Protein product: CASSPSTNYGYTF.